These 13 T cell receptor beta chains share one sample of origin, sequenced in a study of T cells after yellow fever vaccination. TCRdb fed the 5' RACE reads into MiXCR, producing one record per CDR3 protein. Of around 310,000 distinct CDR3 sequences listed, under 5% are singletons. This material consisted of PBMCs, taken 5 days after the yellow fever booster vaccination. These receptors came from a man aged 18-30 years who received the YFV17D yellow fever vaccine.

This clonotype was seen a few times. This chain joins TRBV10-3 and TRBJ1-2; a possible D gene is TRBD1 (5 bases). This CDR3 spans 13 amino acids. Germline V gene data show CDR1 as ENHRY and CDR2 as SYGVKD. The V end was cut by 10 bases, the J end by 3 bases, with 15 bases between. Here the CDR3 DNA reads TGTGCCACCAAACCAAAGACAGACTATGGCTACACCTTC. Its translation: CATKPKTDYGYTF.

This clonotype appeared many times. This sequence joins TRBV12-3 or TRBV12-4 and TRBJ2-3; 10 nucleotides align to TRBD1. The CDR3 has 16 amino acids. J lost 2 bases, V lost 5 bases, and 7 bases had no gene match. The CDR3 region is CASSRGGQGYTDTQYF. CDR3 DNA: TGTGCCAGCAGTCGAGGGGGACAGGGGTACACAGATACGCAGTATTTT.

The rearrangement joins TRBV5-1 to TRBJ1-6; D might be TRBD1 (5 bases). This CDR3 is 15 amino acids long. Germline lookup yields CDR1 SGHRS and CDR2 YFSETQ. Trimming took off 0 bases at V and 7 bases at J, with 11 bases between the two ends. The CDR3, as DNA: TGCGCCAGCAGCTTGGGGAGAGGGACCAATTCACCCCTCCACTTT. Protein: CASSLGRGTNSPLHF.

V is TRBV28 and J is TRBJ1-2; 7 nucleotides agree with TRBD1. Germline-derived CDR1 and CDR2 are MDHEN and SYDVKM. This CDR3 has 14 residues. The trim removed 5 bases at V and 2 bases at J, leaving 5 bases unmatched. The CDR3 bases are TGTGCCAGCAGTAGACAGGGAAGGAACTATGGCTACACCTTC. This gives the protein CASSRQGRNYGYTF.

This clonotype was detected ten times or more. The rearrangement links TRBV6-5 to TRBJ1-1; no clear D gene. V shed 7 bases and J shed 1 base, with 13 bases lying between them. CDR3 length: 14 residues. The germline V gene has CDR1 MNHEY and CDR2 SVGAGI. CDR3 sequence (DNA): TGTGCCAGCACCCCGGACCGATCGAACACTGAAGCTTTCTTT. Encoded protein: CASTPDRSNTEAFF.

This clonotype has ten or more counts. The gene calls are TRBV18 and TRBJ1-1; D unresolved. Trimming took 4 bases from V and 2 from J, leaving 20 bases between them. CDR3 length: 17 amino acids. Germline lookup yields CDR1 KGHSH and CDR2 LQKENI. This CDR3 reads CASSRMEVNRGNTEAFF. CDR3 bases: TGTGCCAGCTCACGGATGGAGGTGAATCGGGGTAACACTGAAGCTTTCTTT.

This clonotype was detected a few times. CDR3 bases: TGTGCCAGCAGTTGGACAGTTACCGGGGAGCTGTTTTTT. Translating it yields CASSWTVTGELFF. This chain uses TRBV6-2 or TRBV6-3 with TRBJ2-2, with D perhaps TRBD1 (6 bases). From germline, CDR1 is MNHEY and CDR2 SVGEGT. Trimming took 4 bases from V and 5 from J, leaving 8 bases between them. This CDR3 spans 13 amino acids.

This clonotype occurred many times. The chain combines TRBV7-2 with TRBJ1-1; a weak D match, TRBD1 (6 bases). Germline lookup yields CDR1 SGHTA and CDR2 FQGNSA. The germline V and J ends were trimmed by 5 bases and 7 bases, with 14 bases remaining between them. The length of the CDR3 is 13 residues. The CDR3 is CASSRGAGVEAFF. The CDR3 coding sequence is TGTGCCAGCAGCAGGGGGGCCGGGGTTGAAGCTTTCTTT.

The table lists this clonotype with many counts. The V and J genes are TRBV20-1 and TRBJ1-1, with D uncertain. Germline V gene sequence: CDR1 DFQATT, CDR2 SNEGSKA (reference sequence). The CDR3 is made up of 14 amino acids. Trimming took off 2 bases at V and 4 bases at J, with 14 bases between the two ends. CDR3 protein: CSARIRFMFTEAFF. CDR3 in DNA: TGCAGTGCTAGAATTCGGTTTATGTTCACTGAAGCTTTCTTT.

This clonotype has ten or more counts. V gene TRBV12-3 or TRBV12-4 combines with J gene TRBJ2-7; D might be TRBD1 or TRBD2, each matching 6 bases. The CDR3 extends over 14 amino acids. V was pared by 0 bases and J by 3 bases, with 9 bases between. CDR3 coding DNA: TGTGCCAGCAGTTTAGCGGGGGGCGACTACGAGCAGTACTTC. It translates to CASSLAGGDYEQYF.

The chain recombines TRBV5-6 with TRBJ2-5; 12 positions match TRBD2. This CDR3 region has 19 residues. Germline loops: CDR1 SGHDT, CDR2 YYEEEE. V shed 2 bases and J 2 bases; nucleotides not matched to a gene: 13. The CDR3 DNA reads TGTGCCAGCAGCTTTCCTAGCGGGGGGGCCCTGAGGTTTCAAGAGACCCAGTACTTC. Its protein product is CASSFPSGGALRFQETQYF.

This clonotype has only a few counts. CDR3 residues: CATSDSGTGGFGELFF. CDR3 bases: TGTGCCACCAGTGATTCCGGGACAGGGGGTTTCGGGGAGCTGTTTTTT. The rearrangement uses TRBV24-1 and TRBJ2-2; 11 bases align to TRBD1. Germline trimming cut 2 bases from V and 7 bases from J; bases unmatched to any gene: 5. The CDR3 has 16 amino acids. Per germline, CDR1 KGHDR and CDR2 SFDVKD.

This clonotype was counted ten times or more. The J gene is TRBJ2-3, the V gene TRBV5-4; D not certain. The CDR3 sequence is 13 residues long. With 7 bases removed from V and 3 bases from J, the gap between germline ends came to 12 bases. CDR1 and CDR2 from the germline V gene are SGHNT and YYREEE (reference sequence). For the CDR3, the DNA is TGTGCCAGCTCACCAGTGGGAACAGATACGCAGTATTTT. Residues: CASSPVGTDTQYF.